Listed below are T cell receptor beta chains from one sample, sequenced in a study of T cell changes during pregnancy in multiple sclerosis. Sequenced by immunoSEQ multiplex PCR; TCRdb stores in-frame clones only, minus some. The sample has 100,000 or so clones, about 94% seen once. This sample comprised peripheral blood, obtained before pregnancy. The receptors stem from a female donor with multiple sclerosis, enrolled in a pregnancy study. The CDR3 runs from the conserved cysteine through the conserved F or W. The D gene is left open where the match is weak. Where a row states a size, it is once, few, many or the class of an expanded clone; other rows omit it.

d_call: -; v_call: TRBV6-1; j_call: TRBJ2-1; clone_size: -; cdr3_aa: CASSEAKSHHNEQFF; cdr3_nt: TGTGCCAGCAGTGAAGCTAAAAGCCACCACAATGAGCAGTTCTTC
d_call: TRBD1; v_call: TRBV5-1; j_call: TRBJ1-2; clone_size: once; cdr3_aa: CASSLTGGGGYTF; cdr3_nt: TGCGCCAGCAGCCTTACAGGGGGAGGTGGCTACACCTTC
d_call: TRBD2; v_call: TRBV6-5; j_call: TRBJ2-1; clone_size: -; cdr3_aa: CASSSILAGGPGEQFF; cdr3_nt: TGTGCCAGCAGTTCCATACTAGCGGGAGGGCCAGGCGAGCAGTTCTTC
d_call: TRBD1; v_call: TRBV27; j_call: TRBJ1-2; clone_size: -; cdr3_aa: CASSRRQGDNYGYTF; cdr3_nt: TGTGCCAGCAGTCGCAGACAGGGGGATAACTATGGCTACACCTTC
d_call: -; v_call: TRBV5-1; j_call: TRBJ1-5; clone_size: -; cdr3_aa: CASSLAPDWNQPQHF; cdr3_nt: TGCGCCAGCAGCTTGGCTCCAGATTGGAATCAGCCCCAGCATTTT
d_call: TRBD2; v_call: TRBV5-6; j_call: TRBJ2-5; clone_size: -; cdr3_aa: CASSSGLAGVETQYF; cdr3_nt: TGTGCCAGCAGCTCGGGACTAGCGGGAGTTGAGACCCAGTACTTC
d_call: -; v_call: TRBV6-1; j_call: TRBJ1-4; clone_size: -; cdr3_aa: CASNTDGNLNEKLFF; cdr3_nt: TGTGCCAGCAACACAGACGGAAACCTTAATGAAAAACTGTTTTTT
d_call: TRBD1; v_call: TRBV5-1; j_call: TRBJ1-2; clone_size: -; cdr3_aa: CASSPGQGSIYGYTF; cdr3_nt: TGCGCCAGCAGCCCCGGACAGGGCAGTATCTATGGCTACACCTTC
d_call: TRBD1; v_call: TRBV27; j_call: TRBJ2-5; clone_size: -; cdr3_aa: CASSFWTGGVRETQYF; cdr3_nt: TGTGCCAGCAGTTTTTGGACAGGGGGCGTCCGGGAGACCCAGTACTTC
d_call: -; v_call: TRBV10-3; j_call: TRBJ1-1; clone_size: -; cdr3_aa: CAISESALLGTEAFF; cdr3_nt: TGTGCCATCAGTGAGTCGGCCCTCCTAGGCACTGAAGCTTTCTTT
d_call: -; v_call: TRBV7-2; j_call: TRBJ1-1; clone_size: once; cdr3_aa: CASSQGVGLGRAFF; cdr3_nt: TGTGCCAGCAGCCAAGGGGTAGGGTTAGGTCGGGCTTTCTTT
d_call: TRBD1; v_call: TRBV19; j_call: TRBJ1-1; clone_size: -; cdr3_aa: CASSIDTGTGDTEAFF; cdr3_nt: TGTGCCAGTAGTATAGACACCGGGACAGGGGACACTGAAGCTTTCTTT
d_call: -; v_call: TRBV6-5; j_call: TRBJ1-1; clone_size: -; cdr3_aa: CASSYMGGSTEAFF; cdr3_nt: TGTGCCAGCAGTTACATGGGGGGTAGCACTGAAGCTTTCTTT
d_call: TRBD2; v_call: TRBV4-3; j_call: TRBJ2-7; clone_size: -; cdr3_aa: CASSQEGLALHEQYF; cdr3_nt: TGCGCCAGCAGCCAAGAGGGACTAGCGTTACACGAGCAGTACTTC
d_call: -; v_call: TRBV7-9; j_call: TRBJ1-4; clone_size: -; cdr3_aa: CASSLSQGKLFF; cdr3_nt: TGTGCCAGCAGTTTAAGTCAGGGAAAACTGTTTTTT
d_call: -; v_call: TRBV5-4; j_call: TRBJ2-2; clone_size: -; cdr3_aa: CASSFSQGWTGELFF; cdr3_nt: TGTGCCAGCAGCTTTTCACAGGGATGGACCGGGGAGCTGTTTTTT